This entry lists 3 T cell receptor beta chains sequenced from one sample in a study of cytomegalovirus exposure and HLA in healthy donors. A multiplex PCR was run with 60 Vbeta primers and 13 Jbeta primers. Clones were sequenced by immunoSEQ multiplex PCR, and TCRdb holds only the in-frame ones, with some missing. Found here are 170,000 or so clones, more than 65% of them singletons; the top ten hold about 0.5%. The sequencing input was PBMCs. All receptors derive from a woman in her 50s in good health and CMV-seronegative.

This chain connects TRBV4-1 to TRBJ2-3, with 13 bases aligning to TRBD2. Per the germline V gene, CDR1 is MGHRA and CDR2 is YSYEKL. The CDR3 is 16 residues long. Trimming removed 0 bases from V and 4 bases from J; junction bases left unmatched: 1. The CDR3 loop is CASSQELAGGADTQYF. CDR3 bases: TGCGCCAGCAGCCAAGAACTAGCGGGAGGGGCAGATACGCAGTATTTT.

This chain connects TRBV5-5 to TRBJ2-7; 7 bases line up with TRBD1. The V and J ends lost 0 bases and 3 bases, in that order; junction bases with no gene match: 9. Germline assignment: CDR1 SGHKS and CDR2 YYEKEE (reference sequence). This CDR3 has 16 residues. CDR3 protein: CASSLEGTARYYEQYF. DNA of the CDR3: TGTGCCAGCAGCTTGGAAGGGACAGCTCGGTACTACGAGCAGTACTTC.

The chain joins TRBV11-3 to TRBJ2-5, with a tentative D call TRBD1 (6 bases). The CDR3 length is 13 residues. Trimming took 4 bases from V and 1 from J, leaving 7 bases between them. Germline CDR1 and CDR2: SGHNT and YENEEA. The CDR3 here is CASSSGVQETQYF. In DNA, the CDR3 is TGTGCCAGCAGCTCAGGGGTCCAAGAGACCCAGTACTTC. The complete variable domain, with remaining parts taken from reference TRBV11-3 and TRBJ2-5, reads EAGVVQSPRYKIIEKKQPVAFWCNPISGHNTLYWYLQNLGQGPELLIRYENEEAVDDSQLPKDRFSAERLKGVDSTLKIQPAELGDSAVYLCASSSGVQETQYFGPGTRLLVL.